Following are 20 T cell receptor beta chains from one sample sequenced in a study of tumor-infiltrating lymphocytes in primary liver carcinoma (dated by TCRdb to 2015 to 2018). Sequencing instrument: Illumina HiSeq 2500. A constant-region primer and ProtoScript II reverse transcriptase were used to reverse-transcribe TCRbeta-specific cDNA from 500 ng total RNA. Construction of the TCRbeta libraries relied on three nested rounds of multiplex PCR, following a slightly modified ARM-PCR procedure. Multiplex TRBV1-TRBV30 forward primers and a Cbeta reverse primer were used in the first two PCR rounds, each of which was run for roughly 9 cycles. TCRdb applied fastp at Q25 and MiXCR to the public reads, then kept only in-frame beta chains. Under each unique CDR3 protein, matching rows form one entry showing the most common genes and DNA. This sample holds approximately 300,000 distinct CDR3 sequences; 65% were observed only once. The ten largest make up 9% of the sample.

Blood RNA was extracted from unsorted whole blood with TRIzol reagent; germline DNA came from the DNeasy Blood & Tissue kit. Material: peripheral blood. The receptors come from a man aged 35 to 55 with primary liver carcinoma and hepatitis B virus infection.

Concerning this clonotype itself: Possible read error: a much larger clone is one base away. This chain connects TRBV6-5 to TRBJ2-7; TRBD2 matches 9 bases. This CDR3 has 16 amino acids. Germline CDR1 and CDR2: MNHEY and SVGAGI. The CDR3 sequence: CASKTLRREGSYVQYF. The CDR3 nucleotides are TGTGCCAGTAAAACTCTCCGGCGGGAGGGATCCTACGTGCAGTACTTC.

As to this clonotype: At one of its ends the junction is not consistent with the germline gene, which may arise from a read error. In DNA form, the CDR3 reads TGTACCAGCAGCGACGGGACCGCCGGAGGGACTGAAGCTTTCTTT. Translated, it gives CTSSDGTAGGTEAFF. This chain links TRBV5-5 with TRBJ1-1, with a tentative D call TRBD1 (5 bases). Germline CDR1 and CDR2: SGHKS and YYEKEE (reference sequence). CDR3 length equals 15 residues. The full variable domain, its missing parts supplied by reference TRBV5-5 and TRBJ1-1, is DAGVTQSPTHLIKTRGQQVTLRCSPISGHKSVSWYQQVLGQGPQFIFQYYEKEERGRGNFPDRFSARQFPNYSSELNVNALLLGDSALYLCTSSDGTAGGTEAFFGQGTRLTVV.

The chain has TRBV7-9 and TRBJ2-5, with 8 bases that match TRBD2. This CDR3 has 17 amino acids. Germline trimming cut 0 bases from V and 4 bases from J; bases unmatched to any gene: 10. Germline CDR1 SEHNR, CDR2 FQNEAQ (reference sequence). CDR3 bases: TGTGCCAGCAGCTTAGCGCAGATAGCGGGGATAGGAGAGACCCAGTACTTC. Protein: CASSLAQIAGIGETQYF.

As to this clonotype: It is likely a read error, because the conserved phenylalanine at the end of the CDR3 is missing. The rearrangement uses TRBV11-1 and TRBJ2-1; weak D call: TRBD2 (5 bases). This CDR3 comprises 15 residues. Germline loops: CDR1 SGHAT, CDR2 FQDESV (reference sequence). Here the CDR3 DNA reads TGTTTCAGCAGCGACTCTAGCTCATCCTACAATGAGCAGTTCATC. It translates to CFSSDSSSSYNEQFI.

The chain couples TRBV19 to TRBJ1-1, with D unclear. Trimming removed 4 bases at V and 11 bases at J, with 14 bases between. From germline, CDR1 is LNHDA and CDR2 SQIVND (reference sequence). CDR3 length: 12 amino acids. CDR3 coding DNA: TGTGCCAGTAGTAATCGGCGAGGTATGGCTTTCTTT. It is translated as CASSNRRGMAFF.

The gene calls are TRBV19 and TRBJ2-3, with D maybe TRBD2 (6 bases). CDR1 is LNHDA and CDR2 is SQIVND in the germline V gene (reference sequence). The V gene lost 8 bases and the J gene lost 4 bases, with 7 bases spanning the gap. This CDR3 spans 11 amino acids. CDR3 nucleotide sequence: TGTGCCAGTGGGGAGGCAGATACGCAGTATTTT. Translating it yields CASGEADTQYF.

Points on this clonotype: Germline is not matched at one junction end, which may reflect a read error. This sequence joins TRBV4-1 and TRBJ2-1; D is undetermined. CDR1 is MGHRA, CDR2 YSYEKL, per germline. The CDR3 runs to 13 residues. The CDR3 sequence is CASNQEGMYEQFF. CDR3 DNA: TGCGCCAGCAACCAAGAAGGAATGTATGAGCAGTTCTTC.

The chain carries TRBV14 and TRBJ1-1; tentatively, D is TRBD1 (5 bases). The V and J ends lost 5 bases and 0 bases respectively, with 19 bases between them. The germline V gene has CDR1 SGHDN and CDR2 FVKESK. The CDR3 has 17 amino acids. CDR3 nucleotides: TGTGCCAGCAGCTCTATCAGGGCCTCCGTTCTGAACACTGAAGCTTTCTTT. This encodes CASSSIRASVLNTEAFF.

For this clonotype: A single base separates this from a much larger clone, so it may be a read error. The chain uses TRBV6-5 and TRBJ2-1; 8 bases match TRBD2. This CDR3 is built from 16 residues. After removal of 7 bases from V and 6 bases from J, the junction contained 14 bases not matched to a gene. Germline V gives CDR1 MNHEY, CDR2 SVGAGI. The CDR3 bases are TGTGCCAGCATGCGCCTCGGCGCGGGAGGTTTCAATGAGCAGTTCTTC. Its protein product is CASMRLGAGGFNEQFF.

Comment on this clonotype: A single base separates this from a much larger clone, so it may be a read error. V is TRBV12-3 or TRBV12-4 and J is TRBJ2-7, with TRBD1 matching 8 bases. This CDR3 has 14 residues. CDR3 nucleotides: TGTGCCAGCAGTTTGGGACAGGTATATTACGAGCTGTACTTC. Translated: CASSLGQVYYELYF.

Of note for this clonotype: A much larger clone lies one base from this, so it may be a read error. J is TRBJ2-3 and V is TRBV14; no definite D call. CDR1 and CDR2 from the germline V gene are SGHDN and FVKESK. This CDR3 has 13 amino acids. In DNA form, the CDR3 reads TGTGCCAGCAGCCTCAGGAGTTCAGATACGCACTATTTT. Translation: CASSLRSSDTHYF.

In this sample, this clonotype turned up many times. V usage is TRBV29-1 and J usage is TRBJ2-3, with D unclear. The V end was cut by 7 bases, the J end by 5 bases, with 10 bases between. CDR1 and CDR2 from the germline V gene are SQVTM and ANQGSEA. The CDR3 length is 11 residues. CDR3: CSGQTGDTQYF. CDR3 bases: TGCAGCGGTCAGACGGGAGATACGCAGTATTTT.

Details on this clonotype: A read error may be the cause here, since a much bigger clone is one base away. The chain employs TRBV6-6 and TRBJ2-7; no definite D call. Germline values: CDR1 MNHNY, CDR2 SVGAGI (reference sequence). CDR3 size: 13 residues. The CDR3 bases are TGTGCCAACAGTTACTATGGGAAGGACGAGCAGTACTTC. This translates into CANSYYGKDEQYF.

The rearrangement joins TRBV12-5 to TRBJ2-7; 10 bases agree with TRBD2. Germline V gene lookup returns CDR1 LGHNT and CDR2 FRNRAP. The CDR3 loop spans 16 amino acids. V shed 3 bases, J shed 3 bases, and the junction held 8 bases outside the gene matches. The chain's CDR3 is CASGFRTSGIFYEQYF. CDR3 sequence (DNA): TGTGCTAGTGGTTTTAGGACTAGCGGAATTTTCTACGAGCAGTACTTC.

There are a few counts of this clonotype. At one boundary the junction diverges from the germline segment, which might be a read error. V usage is TRBV4-3 and J usage is TRBJ2-7, with TRBD1 matching 7 bases. The length of the CDR3 is 15 residues. Germline V gives CDR1 LGHNA, CDR2 YSLEER. As DNA, the CDR3 is TGTGCCAGCAGCTTTCTCCGGGACAGCCCCTACGAACAGTACTTC. Translating gives CASSFLRDSPYEQYF.

This clonotype occurred many times. The chain links TRBV6-1 to TRBJ1-2; D might be TRBD1 (6 bases). CDR3 length: 13 amino acids. Per germline, CDR1 MNHNS and CDR2 SASEGT. V was trimmed by 4 bases and J by 8 bases, leaving 14 bases between them. The CDR3 loop reads CASSADSGVGYTF. The CDR3 coding sequence is TGTGCCAGCAGTGCGGACAGCGGCGTCGGCTACACCTTC.

As for this clonotype: A junction end diverges from the germline sequence, so it may reflect a read error. The gene calls are TRBV11-2 and TRBJ2-7; D may correspond to TRBD1 or TRBD2 (5 bases each). The J call is in doubt because the DNA end fits TRBJ2-1 better. The CDR3 runs 14 residues. The germline V gene encodes CDR1 SGHAT and CDR2 FQNNGV. The CDR3 region is CDSSIRDEIYEQFF. CDR3 sequence (DNA): TGTGACAGCAGCATAAGGGACGAGATCTACGAGCAGTTCTTC.

This clonotype was detected a few times. The rearrangement links TRBV5-1 to TRBJ2-3, with D uncertain. In germline, CDR1 is SGHRS, CDR2 YFSETQ. V was trimmed by 1 base and J by 2 bases, leaving 8 bases between them. The CDR3 contains 14 residues. DNA for the CDR3: TGCGCCAGCAGCTTGTGTCCTATCACAGATACGCAGTATTTT. Residues: CASSLCPITDTQYF. Full variable domain (remainder filled in from reference TRBV5-1 and TRBJ2-3): KAGVTQTPRYLIKTRGQQVTLSCSPISGHRSVSWYQQTPGQGLQFLFEYFSETQRNKGNFPGRFSGRQFSNSRSEMNVSTLELGDSALYLCASSLCPITDTQYFGPGTRLTVL.

Notes on this clonotype: The junction shows a germline mismatch at one end, possibly a read error. The chain combines TRBV6-1 with TRBJ1-5, with D tentatively TRBD1 (5 bases). Germline V gene data show CDR1 as MNHNS and CDR2 as SASEGT. The CDR3 consists of 13 residues. CDR3 nucleotide sequence: TGTGCCAGCATGGACACTTACAATCAGCCCCAGCCTTTT. As protein: CASMDTYNQPQPF.

As to this clonotype: One junction end does not reproduce the germline sequence, and a read error may be involved. The chain joins TRBV29-1 to TRBJ2-1, with a weak D call TRBD2 (5 bases). The CDR3 has 12 amino acids. Germline V gene sequence: CDR1 SQVTM, CDR2 ANQGSEA. The CDR3 bases are TGCAGCTTTGATCCCGGGAACAATGCGCAGTTCTTC. It yields the protein CSFDPGNNAQFF.